The clone carrying this T cell receptor (beta chain) has just a few counts. What it recognizes is unknown. Libraries for TCRalpha and TCRbeta carried sample barcodes and unique molecular identifiers via 5'RACE. TCRdb redid the calling of the 5' RACE reads with MiXCR, one entry per CDR3 protein. The table includes roughly 86,000 distinct CDR3 sequences, more than 10% detected once. Germline V gene lookup returns CDR1 SQVTM and CDR2 ANQGSEA. With V trimmed by 2 bases and J by 1 base, 1 base remained unmatched. There are 13 residues in the CDR3. This sample stems from a study of T-cell memory formation after mild COVID-19. Overall study findings and caveats: Pre-infection memory held some responding clones, suggesting pre-existing cross-reactive T cells responded.

The V gene is TRBV29-1, the J gene TRBJ2-7, with 8 positions matching TRBD1. The sequence was obtained from an adult woman who had mild COVID-19 (a few samples of this study predate the infection). Cell type and time point are not known. The sample taken for sequencing was PBMCs or a T cell subset sorted from them (not recorded which). CDR3 in amino acids: CSVEQGASYEQYF. The CDR3 bases are TGCAGCGTTGAACAGGGGGCGTCCTACGAGCAGTACTTC.